The 16 T cell receptor beta chains below all came from one sample that was sequenced in a study of graft-versus-host responses after intestinal transplantation. These TCRs are of unknown antigen specificity. The table came from immunoSEQ multiplex PCR; TCRdb's copy has only in-frame clones and leaves some out. The repertoire holds over 100,000 clones, with 85% to 95% as singletons. Specimen: unstimulated CD8+ T cells sorted from spleen or lymph node cells, collected before transplant. These TCRs come from a human donor who was the organ donor for an intestinal transplant.

The CDR3 is CASSTGGASYEQYF. For the CDR3, the DNA is TGTGCCAGTAGTACAGGGGGCGCGTCCTACGAGCAGTACTTC. The chain combines TRBV19 with TRBJ2-7; 8 bases align to TRBD1. There are 14 residues in the CDR3. The junction had 3 bases not matched to a gene; V was cut back by 4 bases and J by 1 base. Germline CDR1 is LNHDA and CDR2 is SQIVND (reference sequence). Supplemented by reference TRBV19 and TRBJ2-7, the full variable domain reads DGGITQSPKYLFRKEGQNVTLSCEQNLNHDAMYWYRQDPGQGLRLIYYSQIVNDFQKGDIAEGYSVSREKKESFPLTVTSAQKNPTAFYLCASSTGGASYEQYFGPGTRLTVT.

Written as DNA, the CDR3 is TGTGCCAGCAGCGCTTTTTCCTGGACGGCCTACACTGAAGCTTTCTTT. This sequence encodes CASSAFSWTAYTEAFF. V is TRBV5-5 and J is TRBJ1-1, with D unclear. The CDR3 is 16 amino acids. Trimming removed 4 bases at V and 3 bases at J, with 19 bases between. The germline gives CDR1 SGHKS, CDR2 YYEKEE (reference sequence).

The gene calls are TRBV5-6 and TRBJ2-5, with D tentatively TRBD2 (5 bases). Trimming left V 4 bases short and J 5 bases short, with 15 bases between. The germline gives CDR1 SGHDT, CDR2 YYEEEE. CDR3 length equals 14 residues. The DNA for the CDR3 is TGTGCCAGCAGCGTGGGAGTGAGGAGGGAGACCCAGTACTTC. Its translation: CASSVGVRRETQYF. The variable domain in full, completed from reference TRBV5-6 and TRBJ2-5, reads DAGVTQSPTHLIKTRGQQVTLRCSPKSGHDTVSWYQQALGQGPQFIFQYYEEEERQRGNFPDRFSGHQFPNYSSELNVNALLLGDSALYLCASSVGVRRETQYFGPGTRLLVL.

This chain links TRBV11-3 with TRBJ2-1; 8 bases match TRBD1. With 6 bases clipped from V and 4 bases from J, the junction kept 8 bases outside the gene matches. From germline, CDR1 is SGHNT and CDR2 YENEEA. The CDR3 runs to 15 residues. CDR3 in amino acids: CASSLTGEDYNEQFF. For the CDR3, the DNA is TGTGCCAGCAGTTTGACAGGGGAGGATTACAATGAGCAGTTCTTC.

This chain links TRBV18 with TRBJ2-3; D is unclear. Trimming took off 7 bases at V and 1 base at J, with 12 bases between the two ends. From germline, CDR1 is KGHSH and CDR2 LQKENI. CDR3 length: 14 amino acids. DNA for the CDR3: TGTGCCAGCTTCGCCAGCCCCCGCACAGATACGCAGTATTTT. It translates to CASFASPRTDTQYF.

The chain combines TRBV18 with TRBJ1-1, with D possibly TRBD1 on 5 matching bases. This CDR3 spans 15 amino acids. Germline V gene data show CDR1 as KGHSH and CDR2 as LQKENI. V was shortened by 6 bases and J by 0 bases, with 14 bases between the two germline ends. The CDR3 spells CASSLMGLMNTEAFF. DNA of the CDR3: TGTGCCAGCTCCCTAATGGGACTGATGAACACTGAAGCTTTCTTT.

This sequence joins TRBV5-6 and TRBJ2-1; no clear D. Germline V gives CDR1 SGHDT, CDR2 YYEEEE. Trimming left V 2 bases short and J 5 bases short, with 8 bases between. The CDR3 sequence is 13 residues long. The DNA of the CDR3 is TGTGCCAGCAGCTTCGGAGCCCACAATGAGCAGTTCTTC. Translation: CASSFGAHNEQFF.

The CDR3 region has the DNA TGTGCCAGCTCAGCCCGGCGGGAGTCCTACGAGCAGTACTTC. It encodes CASSARRESYEQYF. The V gene is TRBV11-2, the J gene TRBJ2-7; 7 nucleotides line up with TRBD2. Germline loops: CDR1 SGHAT, CDR2 FQNNGV. The trim removed 8 bases at V and 1 base at J, leaving 8 bases unmatched. The CDR3 consists of 14 residues.

V is TRBV4-2 and J is TRBJ2-3; D may be TRBD2 (6 bases). Germline CDR1 LGHNA, CDR2 YNFKEQ. V lost 0 bases to trimming and J lost 1 base, with 14 bases between them. The CDR3 length is 17 residues. The CDR3, as DNA: TGTGCCAGCAGCCAAGAATTTTCTACGGGAGGCACAGATACGCAGTATTTT. It yields the protein CASSQEFSTGGTDTQYF.

This clone was found a few times. This chain connects TRBV6-5 to TRBJ1-2; D uncertain. Germline CDR1 and CDR2: MNHEY and SVGAGI. V was shortened by 6 bases and J by 2 bases, with 10 bases between the two germline ends. CDR3 size: 13 residues. The CDR3 DNA reads as TGTGCCAGCAGCCCCTACGTCAACTATGGCTACACCTTC. Amino acid sequence: CASSPYVNYGYTF.

The CDR3 reads CASRTGGNGYTF. The CDR3 coding sequence is TGTGCCAGCAGGACAGGGGGTAATGGCTACACCTTC. This rearrangement joins TRBV27 to TRBJ1-2, with 9 bases matching TRBD1. Germline V gene data show CDR1 as MNHEY and CDR2 as SMNVEV (reference sequence). V gave up 6 bases and J gave up 6 bases; unmatched junction bases: 2. This CDR3 contains 12 residues.

This clone was found once. The genes are TRBV6-1 and TRBJ2-7; TRBD1 aligns across 10 bases. The CDR3 is made up of 15 amino acids. V gave up 2 bases and J gave up 3 bases; unmatched junction bases: 4. Germline V gives CDR1 MNHNS, CDR2 SASEGT. The DNA for the CDR3 is TGTGCCAGCAGTGAAATGAGGGACAGGGGCTACGAGCAGTACTTC. This translates into CASSEMRDRGYEQYF.

V usage is TRBV2 and J usage is TRBJ1-5; D gene unclear. V lost 7 bases and J 7 bases, leaving 14 bases between the germline ends. Germline values: CDR1 SNHLY, CDR2 FYNNEI. The CDR3 spans 13 residues. CDR3 DNA sequence: TGTGCCAGCACGGCCGGAGTGCGCCAGCCCCAGCATTTT. It encodes CASTAGVRQPQHF.

This sequence joins TRBV6-5 and TRBJ1-2, with D maybe TRBD1 (5 bases). Germline V lookup: CDR1 MNHEY, CDR2 SVGAGI. This CDR3 comprises 15 residues. Trimming cost V 0 bases and J 6 bases, with 14 bases left between them. The CDR3: CASSYSIRVIHGYTF. The CDR3 nucleotides read TGTGCCAGCAGTTACTCGATCAGGGTTATCCATGGCTACACCTTC.

This chain uses TRBV27 with TRBJ2-7; tentative D call: TRBD1 (6 bases). Germline V gene sequence: CDR1 MNHEY, CDR2 SMNVEV (reference sequence). CDR3 length equals 14 residues. The V end was cut by 0 bases, the J end by 3 bases, with 9 bases between. CDR3 DNA sequence: TGTGCCAGCAGTTTATCGGGACATTTCTACGAGCAGTACTTC. It is translated as CASSLSGHFYEQYF.

This sequence joins TRBV6-1 and TRBJ2-3; the D is unclear. CDR3 size: 11 residues. CDR1 and CDR2 from the germline V gene are MNHNS and SASEGT. V was pared by 5 bases and J by 4 bases, with 4 bases between. The CDR3 spells CASSYPDTQYF. The CDR3 region has the DNA TGTGCCAGCAGTTACCCAGATACGCAGTATTTT.